This T cell receptor beta chain derives from a study of cytomegalovirus exposure and HLA in healthy donors. The overall study: Drawn from HLA-typed donors, 83 million or so unique TCRs were held in an early data release.

The PCR was carried out with 60 Vbeta primers and 13 Jbeta primers. The data were produced by immunoSEQ multiplex PCR, yet TCRdb's version contains in-frame clones alone and is incomplete. The sample lists around 200,000 clones, 60% to 85% seen once, with just under 3% in the top ten. Turning to this clone: One end of the junction fails to match germline, which may point to a read error.

Germline CDR1 and CDR2: SEHNR and FQNEAQ (reference sequence). This CDR3 comprises 11 residues. This receptor was identified in a male donor in good health and CMV-seronegative. This chain links TRBV7-9 with TRBJ1-2; tentatively, D is TRBD1 (6 bases). The sequenced material came from PBMCs. CDR3 DNA sequence: TGTTCCAGCAGCCAAGGACAGGGCTACACCTTC. Its protein product is CSSSQGQGYTF.